This TCR beta chain was identified in a study of technical replicates of blood from several donors (dated by TCRdb to 2015 to 2018). Library creation used the immunoSEQ multiplex PCR assay. TCRdb took over this immuneACCESS table, retaining in-frame rearrangements with V and J assigned. Such tables are incomplete; in checked studies, under half of the missing clones stem from an unresolved V gene, and the remainder is unexplained. The table for this sample lists 50,000 to 70,000 clones; around 96% of them were counted only once. Clones ranked in the top ten supply less than 3.5% of the sample. This clone was counted a single time. Its antigen is unknown. There are no base qualities to consult, and no much larger clone falls within one base. From the cysteine up to the phenylalanine, the CDR3 has a length of 13 residues. The only DNA kept is the CDR3, 39 bases in frame from the first base. V was cut back by 1 base and J by 4 bases, leaving a gap of 7 bases between them. Sequences SGHTA (CDR1) and FQGNSA (CDR2) are obtained from the germline V gene.

Sequencing was carried out using PBMCs. This TCR was sampled from a human donor in good health. Some clones in this sample may be carry-over from other donors' samples. The sequence links TRBV7-2 to TRBJ1-1, with the D gene not clear enough to name. The CDR3 reads CASSLEPSTEAFF. The nucleotide sequence is given as TGTGCCAGCAGCTTAGAGCCGAGCACTGAAGCTTTCTTT.